Listed below are T cell receptor beta chains from one sample, sequenced in a study of blood T cells in healthy people across ages. TCRdb fed the 5' RACE reads into MiXCR, producing one record per CDR3 protein. Of roughly 800,000 distinct CDR3 sequences in the sample, under 40% were seen once. The sequenced sample consisted of blood. Source of these receptors: a man younger than 35 in good health. Both conserved end residues are part of each CDR3. A D gene is named only where the DNA matches it firmly. Clone size is given for some rows only: seen once, a few or many times, or a class if the clone is expanded.

J gene	D gene	clone size	V gene	CDR3 protein	CDR3 DNA
TRBJ2-3	TRBD2	few	TRBV4-2	CASSQVDGGAFFTDTQYF	TGTGCCAGCAGCCAAGTGGACGGGGGGGCCTTTTTCACAGATACGCAGTATTTT
TRBJ2-2	-	-	TRBV4-1	CASSQALGKRHRDPTGELFF	TGCGCCAGCAGCCAAGCTCTGGGGAAACGGCACCGGGACCCGACGGGGGAGCTGTTTTTT
TRBJ1-2	TRBD1	few	TRBV20-1	CSASPGQGYGYTF	TGCAGTGCTAGTCCGGGACAGGGCTATGGCTACACCTTC
TRBJ2-5	-	-	TRBV7-2	CASSSPGWETQYF	TGTGCCAGCAGCTCACCGGGGTGGGAGACCCAGTACTTC
TRBJ2-2	TRBD2	few	TRBV5-6	CASSRGTSGDPNTGELFF	TGTGCCAGCAGCAGGGGGACTAGCGGGGACCCAAACACCGGGGAGCTGTTTTTT
TRBJ1-2	-	many	TRBV5-1	CASSLGQLDGYTF	TGCGCCAGCAGCTTGGGGCAGTTGGATGGCTACACCTTC
TRBJ2-2	-	-	TRBV6-2/TRBV6-3	CASRAAGELFF	TGTGCCAGCAGGGCCGCCGGGGAGCTGTTTTTT
TRBJ2-3	TRBD2	few	TRBV7-2	CASTLAGLYTDTQYF	TGTGCCAGCACATTAGCGGGCCTATACACAGATACGCAGTATTTT
TRBJ1-2	-	-	TRBV5-5	CASSLRRESYTF	TGTGCCAGCAGCTTGCGGAGGGAGAGCTACACCTTC
TRBJ2-2	-	few	TRBV3-1	CASSPRTGTRSGELFF	TGTGCCAGCAGCCCTCGTACCGGGACCCGATCCGGGGAGCTGTTTTTT
TRBJ2-6	-	many	TRBV4-3	CASSQVGSGANVLTF	TGCGCCAGCAGCCAAGTAGGCTCTGGGGCCAACGTCCTGACTTTC
TRBJ2-5	-	-	TRBV29-1	CSVELGKETQYF	TGCAGCGTTGAGTTGGGAAAAGAGACCCAGTACTTC
TRBJ1-2	-	-	TRBV10-2	CASSPVVNSVGRGYTF	TGCGCCAGCAGCCCCGTGGTGAACAGCGTGGGCAGGGGCTACACCTTC
TRBJ2-7	-	-	TRBV28	CASSQRTAGSWDEQYF	TGTGCCAGCTCCCAACGGACAGCCGGTTCCTGGGACGAGCAGTACTTC
TRBJ2-5	-	-	TRBV6-6	CASSRGPRPETQYF	TGTGCCAGCAGCCGGGGGCCCAGACCGGAGACCCAGTACTTC
TRBJ2-5	-	once	TRBV28	CASREPGARQETQYF	TGTGCCAGCAGGGAGCCGGGGGCCAGACAAGAGACCCAGTACTTC
TRBJ2-3	-	many	TRBV29-1	CSVEPPGDHTDTQYF	TGCAGCGTTGAGCCCCCAGGGGACCACACAGATACGCAGTATTTT
TRBJ2-6	-	many	TRBV7-2	CASSPTGAIVSGANVLTF	TGTGCCAGCAGCCCAACCGGGGCGATAGTCTCTGGGGCCAACGTCCTGACTTTC
TRBJ2-3	-	few	TRBV11-3	CASSSIYTDTQYF	TGTGCCAGCAGTAGCATATACACAGATACGCAGTATTTT
TRBJ1-2	-	few	TRBV6-5	CASSYGGEGYTF	TGTGCCAGCAGTTACGGGGGGGAAGGCTACACCTTC
TRBJ1-1	TRBD1	few	TRBV29-1	CSDGTGEAFF	TGCAGCGATGGGACAGGGGAGGCTTTCTTT
TRBJ2-1	-	few	TRBV30	CAWSGLGNEQFF	TGTGCCTGGAGTGGACTAGGGAATGAGCAGTTCTTC
TRBJ2-1	-	once	TRBV7-7	CASSLSRGDRILPEEQFF	TGTGCTAGCAGCTTAAGCCGGGGGGACAGGATCCTCCCAGAAGAGCAGTTCTTC
TRBJ1-1	-	few	TRBV7-2	CASSLEVGAAFF	TGTGCCAGCAGCTTAGAGGTGGGGGCTGCTTTCTTT
TRBJ2-7	-	-	TRBV18	CASSPTEGGGPYEQYF	TGTGCCAGCTCACCTACTGAAGGGGGGGGCCCCTACGAGCAGTACTTC
TRBJ2-7	TRBD2	-	TRBV6-2/TRBV6-3	CASSFATSGGHYEQYF	TGTGCCAGCAGTTTTGCGACTAGCGGGGGCCACTACGAGCAGTACTTC
TRBJ2-7	-	-	TRBV6-6	CASSYGGGHYEQYF	TGTGCCAGCAGTTACGGCGGGGGCCACTACGAGCAGTACTTC
TRBJ2-5	TRBD2	few	TRBV7-3	CASSITSGGTRNEQYF	TGTGCCAGCAGCATAACTAGCGGGGGGACCAGGAATGAGCAGTACTTC
TRBJ2-7	-	-	TRBV6-2/TRBV6-3	CASGRPHLSQYF	TGTGCCAGCGGGAGGCCTCATTTGTCCCAGTACTTC
TRBJ2-7	TRBD1	-	TRBV27	CASSRRTGTYNEQYF	TGTGCCAGCAGTCGAAGGACAGGGACCTACAATGAGCAGTACTTC
TRBJ1-1	TRBD1	few	TRBV12-3/TRBV12-4	CASTPGDRRGGTEAFF	TGTGCCAGCACCCCCGGGGACAGGCGAGGTGGCACTGAAGCTTTCTTT
TRBJ2-3	-	-	TRBV5-1	CASGLELAGHTQYF	TGCGCCAGCGGCCTGGAATTGGCAGGCCATACGCAGTATTTT
TRBJ2-2	-	-	TRBV6-6	CASSYADYRDTGELFF	TGTGCCAGCAGTTACGCCGACTACAGGGATACCGGGGAGCTGTTTTTT
TRBJ2-1	TRBD2	few	TRBV7-6	CASSLVGGVDEQFF	TGTGCCAGCAGCTTAGTCGGGGGGGTCGATGAGCAGTTCTTC
TRBJ1-5	-	-	TRBV29-1	CSVATPGNQPQHF	TGCAGCGTTGCCACTCCGGGCAATCAGCCCCAGCATTTT
TRBJ1-1	TRBD1	few	TRBV4-2	CASSQVDRGLGDTEAFF	TGTGCCAGCAGCCAAGTCGACAGGGGGCTTGGCGACACTGAAGCTTTCTTT
TRBJ1-5	-	few	TRBV5-5	CASSLGYGSNQPQHF	TGTGCCAGCAGCTTGGGGTATGGTAGCAATCAGCCCCAGCATTTT
TRBJ1-5	-	-	TRBV7-3	CASSLSSGRNQPQHF	TGTGCCAGCAGCTTATCTTCGGGGCGCAATCAGCCCCAGCATTTT
TRBJ2-5	-	-	TRBV5-1	CASSLSRPQETQYF	TGCGCCAGCAGCTTGAGTAGGCCCCAAGAGACCCAGTACTTC
TRBJ2-5	-	-	TRBV6-6	CASGGQGNQETQYF	TGTGCCAGCGGTGGGCAGGGTAACCAAGAGACCCAGTACTTC
TRBJ2-5	-	-	TRBV10-3	CAGRGEGLEEQYF	TGTGCCGGCCGGGGCGAGGGGTTAGAGGAGCAGTACTTC
TRBJ1-6	-	-	TRBV7-2	CASGLEPTDYNSPLHF	TGTGCCAGCGGCTTAGAGCCGACAGATTATAATTCACCCCTCCACTTT
TRBJ1-4	TRBD1	-	TRBV7-2	CASSWTGTGGEKLFF	TGTGCCAGCAGCTGGACCGGGACAGGGGGAGAAAAACTGTTTTTT
TRBJ1-4	-	few	TRBV20-1	CSARDPGPNEKLFF	TGCAGTGCTAGAGATCCAGGGCCTAATGAAAAACTGTTTTTT
TRBJ1-2	-	many	TRBV5-1	CASSSLLGGTDGYTF	TGCGCCAGCAGCTCCCTGCTGGGGGGTACGGATGGCTACACCTTC